Listed below are T cell receptor beta chains from one sample, sequenced in a study of blood T cell repertoires in COVID-19. The data were produced by immunoSEQ multiplex PCR, yet TCRdb's version contains in-frame clones alone and is incomplete. The top ten hold 1.6% of the sample, which has roughly 330,000 clones, roughly 88% seen once. The sequenced sample consisted of peripheral blood. The receptor source for this set is a woman in her forties or fifties with acute or convalescent COVID-19. CDR3s leave out the opening cysteine and the closing phenylalanine or tryptophan. A D gene is named only where the DNA matches it firmly.

J	D	V	CDR3
TRBJ2-5	TRBD2	TRBV30	AWSSPGLAGKETQY
TRBJ1-2	NA	TRBV7-2	ASSLLKGENYGYT
TRBJ1-4	NA	TRBV6-4	ASSDSGTGDEKLF
TRBJ1-1	NA	TRBV27	ASSLTSNTEAF
TRBJ2-5	TRBD1	TRBV7-9	ASSPAEGTGRETQY
TRBJ2-3	TRBD2	TRBV29-1	SVQGSLSGRGDGTDTQY
TRBJ2-1	TRBD1	TRBV29-1	SVVLGTGGKGEQF
TRBJ2-1	NA	TRBV3-1/TRBV3-2	ASSSRGDNEQF
TRBJ2-7	TRBD1	TRBV6-2/TRBV6-3	ASSIGQGYDEQY
TRBJ2-1	TRBD2	TRBV24-1	ATSDLRASGINEQF
TRBJ1-2	NA	TRBV6-5	ASSLRGSAGYT
TRBJ2-7	TRBD2	TRBV27	ASSFLAGVGEQY
TRBJ2-1	TRBD2	TRBV28	ASTSSGRGVF
TRBJ1-2	NA	TRBV7-2	ASSWVDDRPNYGYT
TRBJ1-1	NA	TRBV19	ASSIAAMNTEAF
TRBJ1-3	NA	TRBV27	ASSLHRPSGNTIY
TRBJ2-7	NA	TRBV2	ASREQAISYEQY